This T cell receptor beta chain was obtained from a study of beta chain features in type 1 diabetes. As for the study in general: Across every sample, around 98 million sorted cells were examined in total.

General observations from the study: Moderate yet significant TCRB CDR3 shortening was seen in Type 1 diabetes patients in all four CD4+ subsets. Any HLA effect on TCRB rearrangement was left unresolved by small sub-analyses.

Trimming removed 0 bases at V and 4 bases at J, with 12 bases between. The length of the CDR3 is 15 residues. Germline V gene data show CDR1 as SNHLY and CDR2 as FYNNEI. This clone has a handful of counts. Antigen unknown. Of the isolated RNA, all was reverse transcribed, and so the sequenced material was expressed TCRB transcripts. Only in-frame clones appear in the TCRdb table, and some are missing; sequencing was by immunoSEQ multiplex PCR. The sample records some 640,000 clones, more than 13% being singletons. Blood was collected once per donor into heparin, averaging about 110 mL. J is TRBJ1-2 and V is TRBV2, with D hard to call. Sequenced sample: naive CD4+ T cells from blood. The receptor's source is a young man with type 1 diabetes. The CDR3 bases are TGTGCCAGCAGTGAAGCGCAGCTAGGGCCCTATGGCTACACCTTC. Its protein is CASSEAQLGPYGYTF.